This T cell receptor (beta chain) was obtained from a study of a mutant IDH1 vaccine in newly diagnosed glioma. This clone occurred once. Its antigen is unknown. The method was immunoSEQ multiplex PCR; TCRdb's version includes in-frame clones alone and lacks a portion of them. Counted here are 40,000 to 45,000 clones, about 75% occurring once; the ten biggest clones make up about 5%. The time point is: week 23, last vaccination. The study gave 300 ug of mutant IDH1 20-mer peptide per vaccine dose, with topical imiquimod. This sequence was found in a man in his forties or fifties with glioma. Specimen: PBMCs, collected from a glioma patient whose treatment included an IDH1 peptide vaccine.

The CDR3 reads CASRTGTGDSPLHF. Written as DNA, the CDR3 is TGTGCCAGCAGGACCGGGACAGGGGATTCACCCCTCCACTTT. This chain connects TRBV6-5 to TRBJ1-6; 10 bases align to TRBD1. CDR1 and CDR2 (germline): MNHEY, SVGAGI. The J segment lost 8 bases and the V segment lost 6 bases, leaving 4 bases of the junction unmatched. The CDR3 covers 14 residues.